The rows below give T cell receptor beta chains drawn from one sample of a study of CD8+CD57+ T cells in acquired aplastic anemia. A single record per CDR3 protein comes from TCRdb applying MiXCR to the reads. The table lists 130,000 or so distinct CDR3 sequences, almost 40% of them singletons. Material: sorted CD4+, CD8+, or CD8+CD57+ T cells (not recorded which) from PBMCs. The receptors were sampled from a human donor with aplastic anemia. CDR3s include the opening cysteine and the closing phenylalanine or tryptophan.

j_call | v_call | cdr3_aa
TRBJ2-7 | TRBV20-1 | CSASVADYYEQYF
TRBJ2-3 | TRBV7-2 | CASSSSGARTDTQYF
TRBJ1-6 | TRBV6-5 | CASSYSPGGSSPLHF
TRBJ2-3 | TRBV7-6 | CASSLGLDTQYF
TRBJ2-7 | TRBV2 | CASTGPGPPGEQYF
TRBJ1-5 | TRBV20-1 | CSARGRGALGNQPQHF
TRBJ1-1 | TRBV28 | CASSYRDRGFF
TRBJ2-2 | TRBV29-1 | CSVEVGGYTGELFF
TRBJ1-2 | TRBV15 | CATSRDHLYGYTF
TRBJ2-7 | TRBV5-1 | CASSFTVGSSYEQYF
TRBJ2-5 | TRBV7-9 | CASSLKTETQYF
TRBJ2-1 | TRBV20-1 | CSASRGGPDNEQFF
TRBJ2-3 | TRBV9 | CASSVGAEPRIDTQYF
TRBJ2-7 | TRBV2 | CASSWDRVSYEQYF
TRBJ1-1 | TRBV24-1 | CATGRSGSTEAFF
TRBJ1-6 | TRBV11-2 | CASSYPQGGGSPLHF
TRBJ2-7 | TRBV10-2 | CATLKEGNYEQYF
TRBJ2-1 | TRBV20-1 | CSASYLQGAYNEQFF
TRBJ1-1 | TRBV30 | CAWSVDRRTEAFF
TRBJ1-3 | TRBV14 | CASSQGWSGNTIYF
TRBJ2-6 | TRBV10-3 | CAISPTSSGANVLTF
TRBJ2-3 | TRBV28 | CASSRDRRYTDTQYF
TRBJ2-2 | TRBV9 | CASSVAGTGPFAGELFF
TRBJ2-3 | TRBV9 | CASSVDQEGVKQYF
TRBJ1-1 | TRBV12-3/TRBV12-4 | CASRARVGNTEAFF
TRBJ2-7 | TRBV6-5 | CASSSPGYYEQYF
TRBJ2-7 | TRBV2 | CASSDPGQGAHSSYEQYF
TRBJ2-4 | TRBV2 | CAGGDRQGNIQYF
TRBJ1-5 | TRBV24-1 | CATSDGDAHSNQPQHF
TRBJ2-1 | TRBV20-1 | CSADGLAGSYNEQFF
TRBJ1-1 | TRBV27 | CATQRSESTEAFF
TRBJ1-6 | TRBV9 | CASGGHNSPLHF
TRBJ1-1 | TRBV3-1 | CASSQDYRVGRHTEAFF
TRBJ1-2 | TRBV19 | CASGGAVGYTF
TRBJ2-7 | TRBV2 | CASSVWPGQYF
TRBJ2-1 | TRBV12-5 | CASGLVDWGASYNEQFF
TRBJ1-6 | TRBV7-8 | CASSPPGGRNSPLHF
TRBJ2-7 | TRBV6-1 | CASTTIGGVSYEQYF
TRBJ1-6 | TRBV12-3/TRBV12-4 | CASSPALLSPLHF
TRBJ1-2 | TRBV5-5 | CASSEGQGDYGYTF
TRBJ2-7 | TRBV27 | CASKEDSRHEQYF
TRBJ1-3 | TRBV12-3/TRBV12-4 | CASSHGRISGNTIYF
TRBJ2-7 | TRBV19 | CASTPRGGDEQYF
TRBJ1-1 | TRBV20-1 | CSASIPSDMKNTEAFF
TRBJ1-4 | TRBV27 | CASSFSGVNEKLFF
TRBJ2-2 | TRBV10-3 | CAISESAGELFF
TRBJ1-2 | TRBV10-3 | CAISESPGVDGYTF
TRBJ1-2 | TRBV20-1 | CSLDRVGKDYGYTF
TRBJ2-2 | TRBV6-1 | CATLRGTNTGELFF
TRBJ1-6 | TRBV7-9 | CASSLQPNANSPLHF
TRBJ1-6 | TRBV7-2 | CASSLATSLGGPLHF
TRBJ2-3 | TRBV11-1 | CASSFATSGGRRGGGTQYF
TRBJ2-7 | TRBV7-3 | CASSSYQGSEQYF
TRBJ1-1 | TRBV9 | CASSVAERTEAFF
TRBJ2-7 | TRBV11-1 | CASSLGPWTTKKSYEQYF